The T cell receptor beta chain under discussion was sequenced for a study of blood T cells in healthy people across ages (dated by TCRdb to 2015 to 2017). About the investigation overall: In model experiments, roughly one uniquely barcoded TCR beta cDNA molecule per two T cells was captured by template switching. Age-related changes in TCR beta repertoire diversity were measured in the study by deep sequencing normalized with unique cDNA molecular identifiers. The donors were split into four age groups: young (average around 15 years), middle-aged (39), aged (more than 55) and long-lived (about 74). To avoid experimental bias, donors of different ages were spread randomly across the sequencing lanes. Two additional independent replicas of 1 million unique cDNA reads from the same blood draw were analyzed for two donors (one aged 18 to 30 and one aged 80 or older). Results and caveats for the whole study, not just this receptor: Compared with the aged group, the long-lived group had more naive CD4+ T cells, fewer expanded clones and increased TCR diversity, suggesting age selection. As age increased, observed TCR beta diversity per million T cells dropped in a roughly linear way, and a significant reduction was already evident by age approximately 40. The CMV infection status of donors was not known, potentially confounding age-related changes in expanded clonotypes. Estimates of total diversity based on one million sequenced T cells were considered lower bounds and underestimates. Bulk unsorted PBMC profiling prevented conclusive comparison of naive and antigen-experienced compartments. A strong correlation was found between observed TCR beta diversity and the percentage of naive T cells measured by flow cytometry.

For this clonotype: Its antigen is unknown. The germline gene is not matched at one end of the junction; a read error may be the cause.

The library was obtained by 5' RACE. The listed sequencing device is Illumina HiSeq 2500. A second about 7 to 11 cycle PCR used a sample-barcoded 5' primer and a J-beta primer mix. A unique molecular identifier was introduced onto each TCR beta cDNA molecule by a template-switch 5' adaptor carrying 12 random nucleotides. Each sample yielded at least 2.5 million CDR3-containing paired-end reads. First-strand cDNA was synthesized from all RNA with the Mint cDNA synthesis kit, primed by a TRBC-specific oligonucleotide. After uracil-DNA glycosylase treatment, a first 18-cycle PCR used universal primers M1SS and BC2_uni_R on all cDNA. Per the authors' processing: For normalization, 1 million high-quality reads were randomly selected from each sample, with every read carrying a distinct molecular identifier. Reads with shared molecular identifiers were discarded instead of being binned into consensus sequences. MiTCR, set to a Q25 quality threshold and the strictest error-elimination algorithm, was used for CDR3 identification, clonotype clustering and error correction. A nonparametric unseen species model with Euler transformation was used to estimate a lower bound on total TCR beta diversity. Starting from the raw public reads, TCRdb applied fastp trimming at Q25, assembled clones with MiXCR and retained in-frame beta chains. Rows merge per CDR3 protein into single entries with the most common DNA and genes. The V and J calls, along with clone size, are taken from TCRdb and not from the paper's own processing. The sample table holds about 1.5 million distinct CDR3 sequences, of which 42% were seen once. Clones ranked in the top ten supply 7.9% of the sample.

From its cysteine to its phenylalanine, the CDR3 spans 14 amino acids. Of the read, only the CDR3 DNA is kept; its 42 bases are in frame from base 1. The roughly 39 donors, aged roughly 6 to 95 years, were systemically healthy Caucasian individuals from Russia. Each donor gave ten milliliters of peripheral blood, drawn into EDTA-treated Vacutainer tubes. Ficoll-Paque density-gradient centrifugation was used to isolate PBMCs, with at least 6.5 million per sample. Total RNA was extracted from PBMCs with Trizol reagent, with at least 6 micrograms obtained per sample. The percentages of naive CD45RAhigh/CD27high T cells were determined by flow cytometry on a PBMC aliquot from every donor.

The sequenced sample consisted of blood. In this chain, TRBV12-3 or TRBV12-4 is recombined with TRBJ2-1; 6 matching bases give a weak D call of TRBD2. This TCR was recovered from a woman between 18 and 29 years old in good health. Here the CDR3 is given as CASSIGGTYDEQFF. The nucleotide sequence reads TGTGCCAGCAGCATAGGCGGGACCTACGATGAGCAGTTCTTC.